Each of the 22 T cell receptor beta chains below was sequenced from the same sample in a study of monozygotic twins with inflammatory bowel disease. TCRdb processed the 5' RACE reads again and assigns one entry to each CDR3 protein, with no DNA. Found here are 200,000 to 250,000 distinct CDR3 sequences; the top ten clones hold 6% to 9%. Sequencing was carried out using blood. Receptor source: a human donor with ulcerative colitis or Crohn's disease, or a healthy co-twin of an affected twin (not recorded which).

V gene TRBV7-2 combines with J gene TRBJ2-2; TCRdb picks TRBD2, but there is no DNA to check that call. Germline V gene data show CDR1 as SGHTA and CDR2 as FQGNSA. This CDR3 spans 13 amino acids. The CDR3 loop is CASSTRNTGELFF. The whole variable domain, remainder taken from reference TRBV7-2 and TRBJ2-2, is GAGVSQSPSNKVTEKGKDVELRCDPISGHTALYWYRQSLGQGLEFLIYFQGNSAPDKSGLPSDRFSAERTGGSVSTLTIQRTQQEDSAVYLCASSTRNTGELFFGEGSRLTVL.

The gene calls are TRBV6-1 and TRBJ2-7. Germline V gene sequence: CDR1 MNHNS, CDR2 SASEGT. The CDR3 totals 16 residues. The CDR3: CASTEGTSAGAYEQYF.

The chain recombines TRBV12-3 or TRBV12-4 with TRBJ2-7; without DNA, the TCRdb call of TRBD2 cannot be checked. The CDR3 runs 16 residues. CDR3: CASSLSLGALSYEQYF.

V and J are TRBV16 and TRBJ1-4; TCRdb proposes TRBD1, but this gene call is untestable without DNA. The CDR3 extends over 16 amino acids. Germline V lookup: CDR1 KGHSY, CDR2 FQNENV. CDR3 residues: CASSQWDSTGGEKLFF.

This chain links TRBV29-1 with TRBJ2-7; as DNA is missing, the TRBD1 call by TCRdb cannot be tested. Per germline, CDR1 SQVTM and CDR2 ANQGSEA. The CDR3 runs to 14 residues. The CDR3 spells CSVERGDTPYEQYF.

This sequence joins TRBV19 and TRBJ2-2; with no DNA, the TCRdb D assignment of TRBD2 cannot be verified. The CDR3 contains 17 residues. Germline CDR1 is LNHDA and CDR2 is SQIVND (reference sequence). This chain's CDR3 is CASNGGPILRNTGELFF.

V usage is TRBV2 and J usage is TRBJ1-1; TCRdb returns TRBD1, unconfirmable since there is no DNA. Per germline, CDR1 SNHLY and CDR2 FYNNEI. CDR3 size: 14 residues. CDR3 sequence reads: CASIILGQASEAFF.

The rearrangement uses TRBV12-3 or TRBV12-4 and TRBJ2-7. The CDR3 has 13 residues. CDR3 region: CASSLAQTYEQYF.

The V and J genes are TRBV6-5 and TRBJ1-1; TCRdb's D call, TRBD1, is unchecked because there is no DNA. Germline loops: CDR1 MNHEY, CDR2 SVGAGI. This CDR3 comprises 11 residues. The CDR3 spells CASMTGAEAFF.

The chain employs TRBV6-2 or TRBV6-3 and TRBJ2-2; TCRdb's D call, TRBD2, is unchecked because there is no DNA. This CDR3 is 17 amino acids long. In germline, CDR1 is MNHEY, CDR2 SVGEGT. The CDR3 region is CASSLPAGGPNTGELFF.

The chain employs TRBV5-5 and TRBJ2-2; TCRdb calls TRBD1, which cannot be checked without DNA. The CDR3 spans 14 residues. Germline V lookup: CDR1 SGHKS, CDR2 YYEKEE (reference sequence). CDR3 in amino acids: CASSEGQAAGELFF.

The CDR3 loop is CASNQNSNQPQHF. The chain has TRBV6-2 or TRBV6-3 and TRBJ1-5. CDR3 length: 13 residues. Germline-derived CDR1 and CDR2 are MNHEY and SVGEGT.

The chain recombines TRBV2 with TRBJ2-7; TCRdb's D call, TRBD1, is unchecked because there is no DNA. Germline CDR1 and CDR2: SNHLY and FYNNEI. The CDR3 sequence is 13 residues long. CDR3 residues: CASIAGAASEQYF.

This sequence joins TRBV6-2 or TRBV6-3 and TRBJ2-1; the D call from TCRdb, TRBD2, cannot be confirmed without DNA. This CDR3 has 17 residues. Germline CDR1 and CDR2: MNHEY and SVGEGT. CDR3 in amino acids: CASSPGTSGTSYNEQFF.

CDR3 amino acids: CASSLGGDSPLHF. This chain connects TRBV12-3 or TRBV12-4 to TRBJ1-6; TCRdb designates TRBD1, a call that cannot be tested without DNA. The CDR3 has 13 amino acids.

The chain carries TRBV9 and TRBJ2-3; lacking DNA, the TRBD2 call made by TCRdb goes unchecked. Germline-derived CDR1 and CDR2 are SGDLS and YYNGEE. There are 16 residues in the CDR3. The CDR3 loop is CASSIRSGGGTDTQYF. Drawing the rest from reference TRBV9 and TRBJ2-3, the complete variable domain is DSGVTQTPKHLITATGQRVTLRCSPRSGDLSVYWYQQSLDQGLQFLIQYYNGEERAKGNILERFSAQQFPDLHSELNLSSLELGDSALYFCASSIRSGGGTDTQYFGPGTRLTVL.

J is TRBJ1-1 and V is TRBV12-3 or TRBV12-4; the D gene TCRdb calls, TRBD1, cannot be checked with no DNA. CDR3 length: 14 amino acids. The CDR3 here is CASSPRTGWTEAFF.

This chain uses TRBV6-1 with TRBJ1-5. The CDR3 sequence is 14 residues long. Per the germline V gene, CDR1 is MNHNS and CDR2 is SASEGT. This CDR3 is CASSQQGGSQPQHF.

This chain connects TRBV9 to TRBJ2-3; with no DNA, the TCRdb D assignment of TRBD2 cannot be verified. This CDR3 has 23 residues. Germline V gene lookup returns CDR1 SGDLS and CDR2 YYNGEE. The CDR3 spells CASSDRRQGWDSLLAGKAYTQYF.

V and J are TRBV29-1 and TRBJ2-3; TCRdb selects TRBD2, and the lack of DNA leaves this call unchecked. The CDR3 extends over 17 amino acids. Germline CDR1 SQVTM, CDR2 ANQGSEA. Here the CDR3 reads CSTRLAGTYQGTDTQYF.

V and J are TRBV20-1 and TRBJ1-1; the TCRdb D gene call, TRBD1, has no DNA to confirm it. Germline-derived CDR1 and CDR2 are DFQATT and SNEGSKA (reference sequence). The CDR3 is 16 amino acids. The CDR3: CSARDSSLTANTEAFF.

The J gene is TRBJ2-5, the V gene TRBV7-9. The CDR3 totals 14 residues. CDR1 and CDR2 from the germline V gene are SEHNR and FQNEAQ (reference sequence). CDR3 residues: CASSLGVTGETQYF.